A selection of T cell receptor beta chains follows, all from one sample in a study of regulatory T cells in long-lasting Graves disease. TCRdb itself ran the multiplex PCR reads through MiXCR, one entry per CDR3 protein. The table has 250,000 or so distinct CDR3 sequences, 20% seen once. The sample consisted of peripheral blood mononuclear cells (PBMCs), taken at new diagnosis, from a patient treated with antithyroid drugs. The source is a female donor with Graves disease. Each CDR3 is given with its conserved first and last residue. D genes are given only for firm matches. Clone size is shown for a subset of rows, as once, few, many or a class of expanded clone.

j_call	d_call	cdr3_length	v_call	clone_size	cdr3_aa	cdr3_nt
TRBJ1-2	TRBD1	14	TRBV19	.	CASSGRGQGNGYTF	TGTGCCAGTAGTGGCCGCGGACAGGGGAATGGCTACACCTTC
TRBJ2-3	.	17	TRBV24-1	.	CATSGLTGTRTTDTQYF	TGTGCCACCAGTGGTCTGACCGGGACCCGTACCACAGATACGCAGTATTTT
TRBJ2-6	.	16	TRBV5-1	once	CASSLEPGAGANVLTF	TGCGCCAGCAGCTTGGAACCGGGGGCTGGGGCCAACGTCCTGACTTTC
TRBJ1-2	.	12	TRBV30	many	CAWSVMGLGYTF	TGTGCCTGGAGTGTTATGGGGCTCGGCTACACCTTC
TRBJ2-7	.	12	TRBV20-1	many	CSARPRVNEQYF	TGCAGTGCGAGGCCCAGGGTAAACGAGCAGTACTTC
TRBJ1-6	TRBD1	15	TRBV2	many	CASSEARTGNSPLHF	TGTGCCAGCAGTGAAGCCAGGACAGGGAATTCACCCCTCCACTTT
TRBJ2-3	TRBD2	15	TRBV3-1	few	CASSQGLAGGPAQYF	TGTGCCAGCAGCCAAGGTCTAGCGGGAGGGCCCGCGCAGTATTTT
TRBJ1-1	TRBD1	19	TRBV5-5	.	CASSFEFYTGGTARTEAFF	TGTGCCAGCAGCTTCGAGTTCTACACGGGAGGGACAGCTCGCACTGAAGCTTTCTTT
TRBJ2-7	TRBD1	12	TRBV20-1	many	CSAPGQGVEQYF	TGCAGTGCTCCGGGACAGGGTGTCGAGCAGTACTTC
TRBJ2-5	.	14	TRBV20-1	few	CSATAPGGSEAQYF	TGCAGTGCTACCGCCCCGGGGGGCTCTGAGGCCCAGTACTTC
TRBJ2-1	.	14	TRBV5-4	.	CASTGTPSYNEQFF	TGTGCCAGCACCGGGACACCCTCCTACAATGAGCAGTTCTTC
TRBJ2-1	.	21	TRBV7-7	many	CASSPSPASAQGGISYNEQFF	TGTGCCAGCAGTCCATCTCCGGCTAGCGCCCAGGGAGGAATTTCCTACAATGAGCAGTTCTTC
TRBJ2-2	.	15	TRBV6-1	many	CASMGSLLRAGELFF	TGTGCCAGCATGGGGAGTCTACTAAGGGCCGGGGAGCTGTTTTTT
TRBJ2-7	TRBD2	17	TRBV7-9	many	CASRQDSGLAGGNEQYF	TGTGCCAGCAGACAGGACTCGGGACTAGCGGGAGGAAACGAGCAGTACTTC
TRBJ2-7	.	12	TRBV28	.	CASSLGFWEQYF	TGTGCCAGCAGTTTAGGATTTTGGGAGCAGTACTTC